One and the same sample provided the 27 T cell receptor beta chains below, sequenced in a study of T cells in Graves' hyperthyroidism and ophthalmopathy. RNA transcripts yielded amplified TCR beta CDR3 regions. TCR CDR3 regions were first amplified by RT-PCR with HTBI primers. TCRdb re-derived calls from the multiplex PCR reads in MiXCR, one entry per CDR3 protein. The sample has roughly 710,000 distinct CDR3 sequences, roughly a third seen once. The sample was blood. The receptors here all came from a woman aged 35 to 49 with Graves' hyperthyroidism.

This clonotype has only one observation. The DNA of the CDR3 is TGTGCCAGCAGTGACGGTGCCACCAGGGCGTACAATGAAAAACTGTTTTTT. Its protein product is CASSDGATRAYNEKLFF. The chain uses TRBV6-4 and TRBJ1-4; TRBD1 is a possible D gene (5 bases). The CDR3 is made up of 17 amino acids. V was pared by 2 bases and J by 5 bases, with 18 bases between. CDR1 is MRHNA, CDR2 SNTAGT, per germline.

J is TRBJ1-5 and V is TRBV12-3 or TRBV12-4, with D maybe TRBD1 (5 bases). CDR3 length: 17 residues. Trimming took 5 bases from V and 2 from J, leaving 19 bases between them. The CDR3 loop reads CASSLWGGDSRNQPQHF. The CDR3 region has the DNA TGTGCCAGCAGTCTCTGGGGGGGGGATTCGCGCAATCAGCCCCAGCATTTT.

The chain joins TRBV20-1 to TRBJ1-3; D call uncertain. Germline assignment: CDR1 DFQATT and CDR2 SNEGSKA (reference sequence). There are 14 residues in the CDR3. Trimming shortened V by 3 bases and J by 0 bases, and 9 bases separated the two germline ends. The CDR3 nucleotides read TGCAGTGCTAGTAGTGGTACCTCTGGAAACACCATATATTTT. This codes for CSASSGTSGNTIYF.

As to this clonotype: Given a much more abundant clone one base away, this may be a read error. The rearrangement joins TRBV11-1 to TRBJ1-3; D remains ambiguous. This CDR3 comprises 14 residues. Germline V CDR1 and CDR2: SGHAT, FQDESV (reference sequence). V was cut by 5 bases and J by 4 bases, with 12 bases left in between. The CDR3 loop reads CASSLPKDGNTIYF. The CDR3 DNA reads TGTGCCAGCAGCCTCCCGAAGGACGGAAACACCATATATTTT.

The rearrangement joins TRBV7-2 to TRBJ1-1; the match to TRBD1 covers 8 bases. Germline V gene data show CDR1 as SGHTA and CDR2 as FQGNSA. Trimming took 5 bases from V and 5 from J; bases not matched to a gene: 7. This CDR3 contains 14 residues. The chain's CDR3 is CASSTWTGRTEAFF. CDR3 DNA: TGTGCCAGCAGCACCTGGACAGGGAGGACTGAAGCTTTCTTT.

This clonotype was found a few times. The chain carries TRBV7-2 and TRBJ2-2; D gene uncertain. The CDR3 consists of 17 residues. Trimming took off 4 bases at V and 2 bases at J, with 17 bases between the two ends. The V gene's germline CDR1 is SGHTA and CDR2 FQGNSA. CDR3 nucleotides: TGTGCCAGCAGCTCCCTCCTGTACGGGCCTAACACCGGGGAGCTGTTTTTT. The encoded protein is CASSSLLYGPNTGELFF.

This clonotype was detected a few times. The rearrangement uses TRBV7-2 and TRBJ2-5, with TRBD1 matching over 11 bases. The CDR3 loop spans 16 amino acids. J lost 3 bases, V lost 6 bases, and 9 bases had no gene match. Germline V CDR1 and CDR2: SGHTA, FQGNSA. Here the CDR3 reads CASSSGTGGRKETQYF. DNA for the CDR3: TGTGCCAGCAGTAGTGGGACAGGGGGTCGGAAAGAGACCCAGTACTTC.

The table lists this clonotype with a few counts. This chain uses TRBV19 with TRBJ1-1; a possible D gene is TRBD1 (5 bases). Germline CDR1 LNHDA, CDR2 SQIVND (reference sequence). The CDR3 consists of 16 residues. Trimming took 5 bases from V and 3 from J, leaving 19 bases between them. CDR3 residues: CASSAGFRDTYTEAFF. CDR3 DNA sequence: TGTGCCAGTAGTGCTGGATTCAGGGATACGTACACTGAAGCTTTCTTT. The full variable domain, completed using reference TRBV19 and TRBJ1-1, is DGGITQSPKYLFRKEGQNVTLSCEQNLNHDAMYWYRQDPGQGLRLIYYSQIVNDFQKGDIAEGYSVSREKKESFPLTVTSAQKNPTAFYLCASSAGFRDTYTEAFFGQGTRLTVV.

This clonotype has a count of ten or more. The chain joins TRBV29-1 to TRBJ1-2; D remains unclear. In germline, CDR1 is SQVTM, CDR2 ANQGSEA. V was trimmed by 5 bases and J by 8 bases, leaving 12 bases between them. The CDR3 loop spans 11 amino acids. Here the CDR3 reads CSVSHPKGYTF. The CDR3 nucleotides read TGCAGCGTTTCCCATCCGAAAGGCTACACCTTC.

This chain uses TRBV10-2 with TRBJ2-2, with D possibly being TRBD1 (6 bases). V was trimmed by 6 bases and J by 4 bases, leaving 12 bases between them. This CDR3 has 14 amino acids. The germline CDR1 and CDR2 sequences are WSHSY and SAAADI. Here the CDR3 reads CASRARGRTGELFF. CDR3 nucleotides: TGCGCCAGCAGGGCCAGGGGTCGCACCGGGGAGCTGTTTTTT.

The table lists this clonotype with many counts. The chain joins TRBV29-1 to TRBJ2-5; perhaps TRBD2 as D (6 bases). The CDR3 is 15 residues long. Germline CDR1 and CDR2: SQVTM and ANQGSEA. Trimming took 2 bases from V and 1 from J, leaving 14 bases between them. This chain's CDR3 is CSVETVRDLQETQYF. The CDR3 DNA is TGCAGCGTTGAAACTGTGCGGGACCTCCAAGAGACCCAGTACTTC.

Remarks on this clonotype: With a much larger clone just one base away, this may be a read error. V usage is TRBV20-1 and J usage is TRBJ1-2, with 7 nucleotides matching TRBD1. Germline assignment: CDR1 DFQATT and CDR2 SNEGSKA (reference sequence). The CDR3 runs 12 residues. Trimming at V came to 4 bases and at J to 6 bases, leaving 5 bases not matched to a gene. The CDR3 DNA sequence: TGCAGTGCTATGTCCACAGGGGATGGCTACACCTTC. As protein: CSAMSTGDGYTF.

This clonotype was found a few times. CDR3 region: CASILTEMNTEAFF. CDR3 coding DNA: TGTGCCAGCATTTTGACCGAGATGAACACTGAAGCTTTCTTT. J is TRBJ1-1 and V is TRBV28; D call uncertain. V lost 7 bases, J lost 0 bases, and 12 bases lay in between. Germline V gene sequence: CDR1 MDHEN, CDR2 SYDVKM. This CDR3 is 14 amino acids long.

The genes are TRBV5-6 and TRBJ1-5; TRBD1 matches 9 bases. The J segment lost 9 bases and the V segment lost 4 bases, leaving 8 bases of the junction unmatched. This CDR3 region has 14 residues. Germline assignment: CDR1 SGHDT and CDR2 YYEEEE. The CDR3 bases are TGTGCCAGCAGCGGCAACAGGGGGCGTTCGCCCCAGCATTTT. Protein product: CASSGNRGRSPQHF.

The genes are TRBV29-1 and TRBJ1-6; tentative D call: TRBD1 (5 bases). This CDR3 has 12 residues. The germline V gene has CDR1 SQVTM and CDR2 ANQGSEA. Between the trimmed V and J ends, which lost 7 bases and 13 bases, there was a span of 17 bases. The CDR3 nucleotides read TGCAGCGGGGGGGACGAAAATCAGCCCCTCCACTTT. It specifies CSGGDENQPLHF.

This clonotype was detected many times. The genes are TRBV7-2 and TRBJ2-7, with no clear D. CDR3 length equals 13 residues. Trimming pared 1 base from V and 6 bases from J, leaving 10 bases between. The germline gives CDR1 SGHTA, CDR2 FQGNSA. CDR3 in DNA: TGTGCCAGCAGCTTAGGTTCACAGAGCGAGCAGTACTTC. Protein product: CASSLGSQSEQYF. The full variable domain, rest sourced from reference TRBV7-2 and TRBJ2-7, is GAGVSQSPSNKVTEKGKDVELRCDPISGHTALYWYRQSLGQGLEFLIYFQGNSAPDKSGLPSDRFSAERTGGSVSTLTIQRTQQEDSAVYLCASSLGSQSEQYFGPGTRLTVT.

The rearrangement links TRBV19 to TRBJ1-2, with a tentative D call TRBD1 (6 bases). The V gene lost 3 bases and the J gene lost 2 bases, with 10 bases spanning the gap. The CDR3 spans 14 residues. CDR1 LNHDA and CDR2 SQIVND come from the germline V gene (reference sequence). CDR3 residues: CASSMPGANYGYTF. The CDR3 DNA is TGTGCCAGTAGTATGCCAGGGGCCAACTATGGCTACACCTTC.

V is TRBV5-1 and J is TRBJ2-3; no reliable D call. The germline V gene has CDR1 SGHRS and CDR2 YFSETQ. This CDR3 is built from 14 residues. The V and J ends lost 1 base and 1 base respectively, with 7 bases between them. CDR3 amino acids: CASSLYDRTDTQYF. The CDR3 nucleotides read TGCGCCAGCAGCTTGTACGATCGCACAGATACGCAGTATTTT.

This clonotype was detected many times. Compared with germline, one end of the junction differs, possibly owing to a read error. The chain recombines TRBV5-1 with TRBJ2-2; D unresolved. The germline gives CDR1 SGHRS, CDR2 YFSETQ. CDR3 size: 13 residues. The CDR3 protein is CASSLRNTGELFF. The CDR3 DNA reads as TGTGCCAGCAGCTTAAGGAACACCGGGGAGCTGTTTTTT. The full variable domain, with the rest looked up from reference TRBV5-1 and TRBJ2-2, is KAGVTQTPRYLIKTRGQQVTLSCSPISGHRSVSWYQQTPGQGLQFLFEYFSETQRNKGNFPGRFSGRQFSNSRSEMNVSTLELGDSALYLCASSLRNTGELFFGEGSRLTVL.

This clonotype was found a few times. The V call is TRBV4-1, the J call TRBJ1-2; 7 bases fit TRBD1. Germline CDR1 reads MGHRA; CDR2 reads YSYEKL. CDR3 length: 15 amino acids. Trimming took 2 bases from V and 2 from J; bases not matched to a gene: 5. The CDR3 loop reads CASSQLPQGNYGYTF. In nucleotides, the CDR3 is TGCGCCAGCAGCCAACTCCCACAGGGGAACTATGGCTACACCTTC.

Remarks on this clonotype: Since a much larger clone is just one base distant, this may be a read error. This sequence joins TRBV25-1 and TRBJ2-7, with unresolved D. Germline loops: CDR1 MGHDK, CDR2 SYGVNS. The CDR3 extends over 14 amino acids. CDR3 coding DNA: TGTGCCAGCAGTGAGGGTCTTCCCTTCTACGAGCAGTGCTTC. This codes for CASSEGLPFYEQCF.

The V and J genes are TRBV12-3 or TRBV12-4 and TRBJ2-7; weak D call: TRBD1 (6 bases). Trimming removed 2 bases from V and 3 bases from J, with 11 bases in between. CDR3 length: 14 amino acids. CDR3: CASSLTGPIYEQYF. For the CDR3, the DNA is TGTGCCAGCAGTTTAACAGGGCCTATCTACGAGCAGTACTTC.

The chain joins TRBV10-3 to TRBJ1-3, with 9 bases that match TRBD1. This CDR3 has 17 residues. Trimming cost V 2 bases and J 0 bases; bases outside gene matches: 5. The germline gives CDR1 ENHRY, CDR2 SYGVKD. The CDR3 protein is CAISEKVDRGSGNTIYF. Written as DNA, the CDR3 is TGTGCCATCAGTGAGAAAGTGGACAGGGGCTCTGGAAACACCATATATTTT.

J is TRBJ1-3 and V is TRBV7-2, with D perhaps TRBD1 (5 bases). The CDR3 runs to 16 residues. Germline V lookup: CDR1 SGHTA, CDR2 FQGNSA. V was cut by 5 bases and J by 0 bases, with 14 bases left in between. In DNA, the CDR3 is TGTGCCAGCAGCGCCCGACAGAGCCCCTCTGGAAACACCATATATTTT. Residues: CASSARQSPSGNTIYF.

Only a few counts were recorded for this clonotype. The chain uses TRBV7-9 and TRBJ2-7; D unclear. This CDR3 is 16 amino acids long. Germline loops: CDR1 SEHNR, CDR2 FQNEAQ (reference sequence). Deletions cut 4 bases from V and 0 bases from J, with 16 bases between. CDR3: CASSSDSVPSSYEQYF. DNA of the CDR3: TGTGCCAGCAGCTCCGACTCAGTTCCGAGCTCCTACGAGCAGTACTTC.

In its sample, this clonotype was seen once. Mismatch with germline at one junction end may stem from a read error. The chain recombines TRBV2 with TRBJ2-2; D is perhaps TRBD2 (7 bases). Germline V CDR1 and CDR2: SNHLY, FYNNEI. There are 14 residues in the CDR3. Here the CDR3 DNA reads TGCGCCAGCAGGGCGGGGGCGAACTCCGGGGAGCTGTTTTTT. Translation: CASRAGANSGELFF.

The J gene is TRBJ2-2, the V gene TRBV19; 7 nucleotides align to TRBD1. Per the germline V gene, CDR1 is LNHDA and CDR2 is SQIVND (reference sequence). The junction had 11 bases not matched to a gene; V was cut back by 9 bases and J by 7 bases. This CDR3 has 14 amino acids. CDR3 bases: TGTGCCAGCAGTTTCGACAGGGTTGGCGGGGAGCTGTTTTTT. Amino acid sequence: CASSFDRVGGELFF.